This record looks at one TCR beta chain sequence and its context. What it binds is not known. TCRdb ran MiXCR on the RT-PCR reads and lists one entry per CDR3 protein. The profile covers under 800,000 distinct CDR3 sequences, with approximately 15% appearing a single time and around 7% taken by the ten largest. The germline V gene has CDR1 MNHEY and CDR2 SMNVEV (reference sequence). The CDR3 extends over 16 amino acids. Deletions cut 2 bases from V and 0 bases from J, with 12 bases between. The data originate from a study of response to subunit inactivated influenza vaccine. Study outcomes and limitations: The authors proposed limited new T cell recruitment per seasonal influenza vaccination.

The sample here was PBMCs from blood, taken roughly 15 days before vaccination. The sequence derives from a man aged 45-65 years who received an inactivated influenza vaccine. The chain couples TRBV27 to TRBJ2-3; D gene unclear. The CDR3 protein is CASSLMGSSSTDTQYF. The CDR3 DNA follows: TGTGCCAGCAGTTTAATGGGCAGTTCTAGCACAGATACGCAGTATTTT.